The rows below give T cell receptor beta chains drawn from one sample of a study of T cells after yellow fever vaccination. One entry per CDR3 protein results from TCRdb running MiXCR on the 5' RACE reads. The data contain fewer than 350,000 distinct CDR3 sequences, around 4.5% of them singletons. The material was PBMCs, obtained 15 days after the yellow fever booster vaccination. The receptor source for this set is a man aged 18 to 35 who received the YFV17D yellow fever vaccine. CDR3s include the opening cysteine and the closing phenylalanine or tryptophan. Each record gives: V gene, clone size, J gene, D gene, CDR3 protein, CDR3 DNA. A D gene is named only where the DNA matches it firmly. Only part of the rows carry a size: once, few, many, or a class if the clone is expanded.

V: TRBV20-1; size: .; J: TRBJ2-1; D: .; CDR3: CSARESVNEQFF; DNA: TGCAGTGCTAGAGAATCGGTTAATGAGCAGTTCTTC
V: TRBV5-1; size: many; J: TRBJ1-1; D: .; CDR3: CASTFGTEAFF; DNA: TGCGCCAGCACCTTTGGAACTGAAGCTTTCTTT
V: TRBV5-5; size: few; J: TRBJ1-2; D: TRBD1; CDR3: CASSRDGTGGYYGYTF; DNA: TGTGCCAGCAGCCGGGACGGGACAGGGGGATACTATGGCTACACCTTC
V: TRBV3-1; size: few; J: TRBJ2-1; D: .; CDR3: CASSPGIPEQFF; DNA: TGTGCCAGCAGCCCCGGTATTCCGGAGCAGTTCTTC
V: TRBV11-2; size: .; J: TRBJ2-2; D: TRBD1; CDR3: CASSLRGPNTGELFF; DNA: TGTGCCAGCAGCTTGAGGGGGCCGAACACCGGGGAGCTGTTTTTT
V: TRBV10-2; size: .; J: TRBJ2-1; D: .; CDR3: CASSADGSSYNEQFF; DNA: TGCGCCAGCAGCGCGGACGGAAGCTCCTACAATGAGCAGTTCTTC
V: TRBV12-3/TRBV12-4; size: many; J: TRBJ2-5; D: .; CDR3: CASSFSGAPKETQYF; DNA: TGTGCCAGCAGTTTTTCAGGGGCGCCCAAAGAGACCCAGTACTTC
V: TRBV7-3; size: many; J: TRBJ2-1; D: .; CDR3: CASSLNPSYNEQFF; DNA: TGTGCCAGCAGCTTAAATCCGTCCTACAATGAGCAGTTCTTC
V: TRBV27; size: .; J: TRBJ1-1; D: .; CDR3: CASSFSGPLTEAFF; DNA: TGTGCCAGCAGTTTTTCGGGCCCGCTTACTGAAGCTTTCTTT
V: TRBV30; size: .; J: TRBJ1-2; D: .; CDR3: CALEVGAGYTF; DNA: TGTGCCCTGGAGGTCGGGGCTGGCTACACCTTC
V: TRBV3-1; size: many; J: TRBJ1-2; D: .; CDR3: CASSPGGQVTYGYTF; DNA: TGTGCCAGCAGCCCCGGGGGCCAGGTCACCTATGGCTACACCTTC
V: TRBV21-1; size: .; J: TRBJ2-7; D: .; CDR3: CASSKAGGRTVRYEQYF; DNA: TGTGCCAGCAGCAAAGCGGGGGGACGGACTGTACGCTACGAGCAGTACTTC
V: TRBV6-1; size: .; J: TRBJ1-1; D: .; CDR3: CASSEGYSSRYTEAFF; DNA: TGTGCCAGCAGTGAGGGGTACAGTTCTCGGTACACTGAAGCTTTCTTT
V: TRBV6-4; size: many; J: TRBJ2-1; D: TRBD2; CDR3: CASSDGTSGGANEQFF; DNA: TGTGCCAGCAGTGATGGGACTAGCGGGGGGGCCAATGAGCAGTTCTTC
V: TRBV7-8; size: .; J: TRBJ2-3; D: .; CDR3: CASSFWGEDTQYF; DNA: TGTGCCAGCAGCTTTTGGGGAGAGGATACGCAGTATTTT
V: TRBV7-9; size: few; J: TRBJ2-3; D: TRBD2; CDR3: CASSLLVSGGTDTQYF; DNA: TGTGCCAGCAGCTTACTGGTTAGCGGGGGCACAGATACGCAGTATTTT
V: TRBV30; size: many; J: TRBJ1-5; D: .; CDR3: CAWGLGGQPQHF; DNA: TGTGCCTGGGGTTTAGGTGGTCAGCCCCAGCATTTT
V: TRBV12-3/TRBV12-4; size: .; J: TRBJ2-2; D: .; CDR3: CASSPLLNTGELFF; DNA: TGTGCCAGCAGTCCCTTGCTAAACACCGGGGAGCTGTTTTTT
V: TRBV6-4; size: many; J: TRBJ1-5; D: .; CDR3: CASSDEGIQPQHF; DNA: TGTGCCAGCAGTGACGAGGGGATTCAGCCCCAGCATTTT
V: TRBV18; size: .; J: TRBJ2-3; D: .; CDR3: CASSPLQSTDTQYF; DNA: TGTGCCAGCTCACCACTCCAGAGCACAGATACGCAGTATTTT
V: TRBV6-2/TRBV6-3; size: .; J: TRBJ1-1; D: .; CDR3: CASKTQRVNTEAFF; DNA: TGTGCCAGTAAGACCCAACGGGTGAACACTGAAGCTTTCTTT
V: TRBV20-1; size: few; J: TRBJ2-1; D: TRBD1; CDR3: CSARLSGGSGHEQFF; DNA: TGCAGTGCTAGACTCTCAGGGGGCAGCGGCCATGAGCAGTTCTTC
V: TRBV20-1; size: many; J: TRBJ1-1; D: .; CDR3: CSAPGVGGTEAFF; DNA: TGCAGTGCCCCCGGTGTAGGGGGCACTGAAGCTTTCTTT
V: TRBV6-5; size: .; J: TRBJ1-1; D: .; CDR3: CASSYAGHLNTEAFF; DNA: TGTGCCAGCAGTTACGCCGGACACCTGAACACTGAAGCTTTCTTT
V: TRBV5-1; size: few; J: TRBJ2-7; D: .; CDR3: CASSAPGDEQYF; DNA: TGCGCCAGCAGCGCCCCTGGGGACGAGCAGTACTTC
V: TRBV6-2/TRBV6-3; size: many; J: TRBJ1-1; D: .; CDR3: CASSAHGFMNTEAFF; DNA: TGTGCCAGCAGCGCTCATGGGTTCATGAACACTGAAGCTTTCTTT
V: TRBV7-8; size: many; J: TRBJ1-2; D: .; CDR3: CASSLFAGNGYTF; DNA: TGTGCCAGCAGCTTATTTGCTGGAAATGGCTACACCTTC
V: TRBV7-9; size: many; J: TRBJ1-1; D: .; CDR3: CASRTNMGTEAFF; DNA: TGTGCCAGCAGGACCAATATGGGCACTGAAGCTTTCTTT
V: TRBV7-2; size: .; J: TRBJ2-3; D: .; CDR3: CASSMKQSDTQYF; DNA: TGTGCCAGCAGCATGAAACAGTCAGATACGCAGTATTTT
V: TRBV7-2; size: .; J: TRBJ1-1; D: .; CDR3: CASSWGTATEAFF; DNA: TGTGCCAGCAGTTGGGGGACGGCCACTGAAGCTTTCTTT
V: TRBV12-3/TRBV12-4; size: .; J: TRBJ2-1; D: TRBD2; CDR3: CASSSRRGVFYEQFF; DNA: TGTGCCAGCAGCTCCCGCCGGGGGGTGTTCTATGAGCAGTTCTTC
V: TRBV24-1; size: many; J: TRBJ2-3; D: .; CDR3: CATSGSTDTQYF; DNA: TGTGCCACCAGTGGGAGCACAGATACGCAGTATTTT
V: TRBV5-1; size: many; J: TRBJ1-3; D: .; CDR3: CASSLVGGNPGNTIYF; DNA: TGCGCCAGCAGCTTGGTTGGGGGAAACCCTGGAAACACCATATATTTT
V: TRBV5-1; size: .; J: TRBJ2-5; D: .; CDR3: CASSRTDLQETQYF; DNA: TGCGCCAGCAGCAGGACGGACCTCCAAGAGACCCAGTACTTC
V: TRBV6-6; size: many; J: TRBJ2-2; D: .; CDR3: CASSKEGPGELFF; DNA: TGTGCCAGCAGTAAAGAGGGACCCGGGGAGCTGTTTTTT
V: TRBV4-3; size: many; J: TRBJ1-1; D: .; CDR3: CASSQDAGWTEAFF; DNA: TGCGCCAGCAGCCAAGATGCCGGGTGGACTGAAGCTTTCTTT
V: TRBV4-1; size: .; J: TRBJ1-2; D: .; CDR3: CASSQGGFGRSRAYGYTF; DNA: TGCGCCAGCAGCCAAGGGGGTTTTGGCCGGTCCCGGGCCTATGGCTACACCTTC
V: TRBV5-1; size: few; J: TRBJ2-3; D: TRBD2; CDR3: CASSSQSGAADTQYF; DNA: TGCGCCAGCAGCTCCCAAAGCGGGGCCGCCGATACGCAGTATTTT
V: TRBV18; size: many; J: TRBJ1-1; D: TRBD1; CDR3: CASSTSQGAGTEAFF; DNA: TGTGCCAGCTCAACGTCCCAGGGGGCGGGTACTGAAGCTTTCTTT
V: TRBV7-2; size: many; J: TRBJ2-5; D: TRBD2; CDR3: CASSPIRGRVGTQYF; DNA: TGTGCCAGCAGCCCAATCCGAGGGAGGGTAGGGACCCAGTACTTC
V: TRBV27; size: few; J: TRBJ1-5; D: .; CDR3: CASSFRGRGNQPQHF; DNA: TGTGCCAGCAGTTTCCGAGGGAGGGGCAATCAGCCCCAGCATTTT
V: TRBV7-2; size: .; J: TRBJ2-1; D: .; CDR3: CASSWGDPNNEQFF; DNA: TGTGCCAGCAGCTGGGGGGACCCCAACAATGAGCAGTTCTTC
V: TRBV7-9; size: few; J: TRBJ1-2; D: .; CDR3: CASSSRFGGAYGYTF; DNA: TGTGCCAGCAGCTCACGATTCGGGGGCGCCTATGGCTACACCTTC
V: TRBV19; size: .; J: TRBJ1-1; D: .; CDR3: CASSIEGETEAFF; DNA: TGTGCCAGTAGTATAGAGGGAGAGACTGAAGCTTTCTTT
V: TRBV4-1; size: many; J: TRBJ1-6; D: .; CDR3: CASSLGGTSYNSPLHF; DNA: TGCGCCAGCAGCCTTGGGGGAACCTCCTATAATTCACCCCTCCACTTT
V: TRBV20-1; size: many; J: TRBJ2-3; D: TRBD2; CDR3: CSADLAGGTLMTDTQYF; DNA: TGCAGTGCAGATCTAGCGGGGGGGACCTTAATGACAGATACGCAGTATTTT
V: TRBV29-1; size: .; J: TRBJ2-5; D: .; CDR3: CSVTTGGQETQYF; DNA: TGCAGCGTCACAACAGGTGGACAAGAGACCCAGTACTTC
V: TRBV3-1; size: .; J: TRBJ1-1; D: .; CDR3: CASSHTGRGANTEAFF; DNA: TGTGCCAGCAGCCATACCGGACGGGGGGCGAACACTGAAGCTTTCTTT
V: TRBV6-5; size: many; J: TRBJ1-6; D: TRBD1; CDR3: CASSYSDRDWAPLHF; DNA: TGTGCCAGCAGTTACTCAGACAGGGATTGGGCACCCCTCCACTTT
V: TRBV7-9; size: few; J: TRBJ1-1; D: TRBD1; CDR3: CAGAGGRNKDTEAFF; DNA: TGTGCCGGAGCAGGGGGACGGAATAAGGACACTGAAGCTTTCTTT
V: TRBV20-1; size: many; J: TRBJ2-3; D: TRBD2; CDR3: CSAGLVSSDTQYF; DNA: TGCAGTGCAGGACTAGTTTCTTCAGATACGCAGTATTTT
V: TRBV5-1; size: many; J: TRBJ2-3; D: TRBD1; CDR3: CASSLEGAPDTQYF; DNA: TGCGCCAGCAGCTTGGAGGGGGCCCCAGATACGCAGTATTTT
V: TRBV2; size: many; J: TRBJ1-4; D: .; CDR3: CASSEVAVGPNEKLFF; DNA: TGTGCCAGCAGTGAAGTAGCTGTTGGGCCTAATGAAAAACTGTTTTTT
V: TRBV5-4; size: .; J: TRBJ2-4; D: TRBD2; CDR3: CASSGDRDYAFQNIQYF; DNA: TGTGCCAGCAGCGGGGACCGGGACTACGCTTTCCAAAACATTCAGTACTTC
V: TRBV5-1; size: few; J: TRBJ2-1; D: .; CDR3: CASSSTIQGYNEQFF; DNA: TGCGCCAGCAGCTCTACCATACAGGGCTACAATGAGCAGTTCTTC
V: TRBV4-3; size: many; J: TRBJ2-1; D: .; CDR3: CAGVSVWAGNEQFF; DNA: TGCGCCGGCGTTTCAGTATGGGCTGGCAATGAGCAGTTCTTC
V: TRBV29-1; size: .; J: TRBJ2-3; D: .; CDR3: CSGSPVDTQYF; DNA: TGCAGCGGCAGCCCAGTAGATACGCAGTATTTT
V: TRBV12-3/TRBV12-4; size: .; J: TRBJ2-2; D: .; CDR3: CASTKGTGELFF; DNA: TGTGCCAGCACCAAGGGTACCGGGGAGCTGTTTTTT